The clone carrying this TCR beta chain was recorded at least ten times. Its antigen remains unidentified. These data originate in a study of CD8 T cells in ankylosing spondylitis. Trimming took 1 base from V and 8 from J, leaving 2 bases between them. CDR3 length equals 10 residues. Germline assignment: CDR1 MNHNS and CDR2 SASEGT. Study-level findings and limits: Clones linked to the disease showed a CD8+ phenotype. They occurred at relatively low frequencies in peripheral blood. Clones tied to disease were said to be significantly enriched in matched ankylosing spondylitis synovial fluid.

Generation of TCR beta libraries employed quantitative 5'-RACE incorporating molecular barcodes. TCRdb fed the 5' RACE reads into MiXCR, producing one record per CDR3 protein. This table holds hundreds of thousands of distinct CDR3 sequences, roughly 25% found once. V usage is TRBV6-1 and J usage is TRBJ1-2; no definite D call. The sequence derives from a male donor with ankylosing spondylitis or in good health (not recorded which). Sequencing input: blood, either unsorted or a sorted T cell fraction (not recorded which). DNA of the CDR3: TGTGCCAGCAGTGAAGTCGGCTACACCTTC. This sequence encodes CASSEVGYTF.